This T cell receptor beta chain was sequenced for a study of shared clonotypes between healthy human individuals. With regard to this clone: An end of the junction differs from the germline gene, which may be a read error.

Data came from immunoSEQ multiplex PCR; TCRdb stores just in-frame clones and leaves some out. The sample has about a million clones, about 72% seen once. The CDR3 runs 14 residues. From germline, CDR1 is SGHRS and CDR2 YFSETQ. The authors divided CD4+ cells into CD45RA+ naive and CD45RA-negative memory subsets. The chain couples TRBV5-1 to TRBJ1-2; TRBD1 aligns across 12 bases. Source material: memory CD4+ T cells from PBMCs. Sample subset: CD45RA-negative fraction. The receptor was isolated from a man between 18 and 29 years old in good health. Some clones in this sample may be carry-over from other donors' samples. The CDR3 nucleotides are TGCGCCAACAGCTTGGGACAGGGGGCGGATGGCTACACCTTC. Its translation is CANSLGQGADGYTF.